Presented here are 18 T cell receptor beta chains from one specimen sequenced in a study of T cell responses to AZD1222 COVID-19 vaccine. The method was immunoSEQ multiplex PCR; TCRdb's version includes in-frame clones alone and lacks a portion of them. Of roughly 120,000 clones detected, approximately 83% appear once; the ten largest clones hold 3% to 4%. The material sequenced was peripheral blood, taken on day 0 of MenACWY control vaccination. Receptors originate from an adult in good health.

The rearrangement links TRBV6-5 to TRBJ1-5; 7 bases agree with TRBD1. The CDR3 consists of 15 residues. V lost 4 bases, J lost 2 bases, and 5 bases stayed unmatched. Germline V CDR1 and CDR2: MNHEY, SVGAGI. This chain's CDR3 is CASSSDRAGNQPQHF. For the CDR3, the DNA is TGTGCCAGCAGTTCAGACAGGGCGGGCAATCAGCCCCAGCATTTT.

The chain couples TRBV5-1 to TRBJ2-7; 7 nucleotides agree with TRBD2. The germline V gene encodes CDR1 SGHRS and CDR2 YFSETQ. The CDR3 loop spans 14 amino acids. V lost 6 bases, J lost 1 base, and 7 bases stayed unmatched. DNA for the CDR3: TGCGCCAGCAAGCCGCGGACTAGTTCCTACGAGCAGTACTTC. It specifies CASKPRTSSYEQYF.

The V gene is TRBV6-2 or TRBV6-3, the J gene TRBJ2-2; 14 bases are shared with TRBD2. The CDR3 runs to 19 residues. V gave up 4 bases and J gave up 1 base; unmatched junction bases: 8. CDR1 and CDR2 from the germline V gene are MNHEY and SVGEGT. The CDR3 sequence is CASSFTGTSGGRNTGELFF. For the CDR3, the DNA is TGTGCCAGCAGTTTTACCGGGACTAGCGGGGGAAGGAACACCGGGGAGCTGTTTTTT.

This chain links TRBV6-6 with TRBJ1-1; tentative D call: TRBD1 (5 bases). In germline, CDR1 is MNHNY, CDR2 SVGAGI (reference sequence). V was cut by 6 bases and J by 6 bases, with 11 bases left in between. This CDR3 has 12 residues. CDR3 in DNA: TGTGCCAGCAGCCTCGGGGGGGCTGAAGCTTTCTTT. Protein sequence: CASSLGGAEAFF.

The V and J genes are TRBV28 and TRBJ1-5; the D gene is possibly TRBD1 (5 bases). CDR3 length equals 15 residues. Trimming shortened V by 3 bases and J by 0 bases, and 9 bases separated the two germline ends. Germline CDR1 and CDR2: MDHEN and SYDVKM. CDR3 residues: CASSFQGDSNQPQHF. Here the CDR3 DNA reads TGTGCCAGCAGTTTCCAGGGAGATAGCAATCAGCCCCAGCATTTT.

The chain is built from TRBV10-3 and TRBJ2-5; perhaps D is TRBD1 or TRBD2 (5 bases each). Germline values: CDR1 ENHRY, CDR2 SYGVKD. This CDR3 is built from 15 residues. The germline V and J ends were trimmed by 5 bases and 5 bases, with 18 bases remaining between them. The CDR3 spells CAISQGTSGPETQYF. Here the CDR3 DNA reads TGTGCCATCAGTCAAGGGACGAGCGGTCCCGAGACCCAGTACTTC.

The chain uses TRBV5-1 and TRBJ2-7; D unclear. The CDR3 loop spans 14 amino acids. The V end lost 1 base, the J end lost 2 bases, and 10 bases lay between the germline ends. In germline, CDR1 is SGHRS, CDR2 YFSETQ. CDR3 protein: CASSLYRATYEQYF. The CDR3 DNA reads as TGCGCCAGCAGCTTGTATAGGGCAACCTACGAGCAGTACTTC.

The chain uses TRBV7-2 and TRBJ2-7; D remains unclear. V was shortened by 1 base and J by 1 base, with 8 bases between the two germline ends. CDR3 length equals 14 residues. The germline V gene has CDR1 SGHTA and CDR2 FQGNSA. The CDR3 sequence is CASSLDWQSYEQYF. In nucleotides, the CDR3 is TGTGCCAGCAGCTTAGATTGGCAGTCCTACGAGCAGTACTTC.

The genes are TRBV7-2 and TRBJ1-5; unclear D gene. CDR3 length equals 12 residues. Trimming took 3 bases from V and 7 from J, leaving 7 bases between them. Germline loops: CDR1 SGHTA, CDR2 FQGNSA. The CDR3 bases are TGTGCCAGCAGCTTCCCAACCCAGCCCCAGCATTTT. It codes for CASSFPTQPQHF.

The chain employs TRBV5-1 and TRBJ2-7; possibly TRBD2 for D (5 bases). Trimming shortened V by 0 bases and J by 2 bases, and 6 bases separated the two germline ends. The CDR3 runs 13 residues. Germline V gene data show CDR1 as SGHRS and CDR2 as YFSETQ. The CDR3 DNA is TGCGCCAGCAGCTTGGAGGAGGCCTACGAGCAGTACTTC. Its translation is CASSLEEAYEQYF.

This chain uses TRBV6-5 with TRBJ2-5; tentatively, D is TRBD1 (5 bases). The CDR3 runs to 15 residues. V was trimmed by 5 bases and J by 0 bases, leaving 13 bases between them. Germline V gene lookup returns CDR1 MNHEY and CDR2 SVGAGI. The CDR3 nucleotides are TGTGCCAGCAGTACCCCTGACAGCAACCAAGAGACCCAGTACTTC. Translated, it gives CASSTPDSNQETQYF.

Remarks on this clone: The junction shows a germline mismatch at one end, possibly a read error. The rearrangement joins TRBV7-8 to TRBJ2-7; tentative D call: TRBD1 (6 bases). CDR1 and CDR2 from the germline V gene are SGHVS and FQNEAQ. This CDR3 spans 13 amino acids. The CDR3 sequence is CASSSSTGYGQYF. CDR3 nucleotide sequence: TGTGCCAGCAGCTCAAGTACAGGGTACGGGCAGTACTTC.

V and J are TRBV19 and TRBJ2-2, with 12 bases fitting TRBD1. The CDR3 consists of 18 residues. CDR1 and CDR2 (germline): LNHDA, SQIVND (reference sequence). Germline trimming cut 5 bases from V and 6 bases from J; bases unmatched to any gene: 13. The CDR3 sequence is CASSSSNFGTGGAGELFF. The DNA of the CDR3 is TGTGCCAGTAGTTCATCGAACTTCGGGACAGGGGGCGCCGGGGAGCTGTTTTTT.

The V call is TRBV15, the J call TRBJ1-1; perhaps TRBD1 as D (5 bases). There are 13 residues in the CDR3. Trimming left V 8 bases short and J 3 bases short, with 13 bases between. The germline V gene encodes CDR1 LNHNV and CDR2 YYDKDF (reference sequence). The CDR3 here is CATGTLGDTEAFF. CDR3 sequence (DNA): TGTGCCACCGGGACCTTGGGGGACACTGAAGCTTTCTTT.

The CDR3 sequence: CASSLLTGSPDTQYF. The DNA for the CDR3 is TGTGCCAGCAGTTTATTAACAGGTAGCCCAGATACGCAGTATTTT. J is TRBJ2-3 and V is TRBV27; tentative D call: TRBD1 (5 bases). Germline values: CDR1 MNHEY, CDR2 SMNVEV (reference sequence). The length of the CDR3 is 15 residues. Trimming took 1 base from V and 4 from J, leaving 12 bases between them.

This rearrangement joins TRBV6-5 to TRBJ2-1; no firm D call. Per germline, CDR1 MNHEY and CDR2 SVGAGI. The CDR3 contains 15 residues. V was clipped by 7 bases and J by 3 bases, with 16 bases between them. The CDR3 nucleotides are TGTGCCAGCACGCCATTGAGAGGCCTCTACAATGAGCAGTTCTTC. It codes for CASTPLRGLYNEQFF.

The CDR3 DNA reads TGTGCCAGCAGCCAAAACGGACAGCCCCAAGAGACCCAGTACTTC. Translation: CASSQNGQPQETQYF. The chain is built from TRBV16 and TRBJ2-5; TRBD1 is a possible D gene (6 bases). Germline CDR1 KGHSY, CDR2 FQNENV. V shed 2 bases and J shed 1 base, with 11 bases lying between them. This CDR3 is 15 amino acids long.

In DNA, the CDR3 is TGTGCCAGTAGCAGACTAGCGGGGGGGCCCATGACCGGGGAGCTGTTTTTT. Its protein is CASSRLAGGPMTGELFF. The rearrangement uses TRBV28 and TRBJ2-2; 14 bases match TRBD2. V lost 9 bases to trimming and J lost 5 bases; unmatched junction nucleotides: 11. Germline V gene lookup returns CDR1 MDHEN and CDR2 SYDVKM. The CDR3 runs 17 residues.